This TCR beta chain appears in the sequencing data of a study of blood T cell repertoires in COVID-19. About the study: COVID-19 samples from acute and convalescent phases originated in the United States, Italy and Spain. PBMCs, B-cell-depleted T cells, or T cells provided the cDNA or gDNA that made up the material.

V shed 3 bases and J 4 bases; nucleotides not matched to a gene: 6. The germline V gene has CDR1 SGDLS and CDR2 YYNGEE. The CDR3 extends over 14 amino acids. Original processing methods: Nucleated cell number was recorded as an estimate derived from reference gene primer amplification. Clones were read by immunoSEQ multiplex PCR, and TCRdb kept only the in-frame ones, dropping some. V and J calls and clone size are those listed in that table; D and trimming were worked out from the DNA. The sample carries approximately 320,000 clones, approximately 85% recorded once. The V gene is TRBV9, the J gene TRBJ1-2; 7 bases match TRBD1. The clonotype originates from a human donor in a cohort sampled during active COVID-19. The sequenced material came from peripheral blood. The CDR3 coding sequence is TGTGCCAGCAGCGCCCGACAGGGACCCTATGGCTACACCTTC. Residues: CASSARQGPYGYTF.